Below are 8 T cell receptor beta chains sequenced from a single sample in a study of T cells in localized non-small cell lung cancer. The data were produced by immunoSEQ multiplex PCR, yet TCRdb's version contains in-frame clones alone and is incomplete. The sample contains some 25,000 clones, approximately 92% of which appear only once. The sample in question was peripheral blood, obtained before any cancer treatment. Receptor source: a man between 40 and 69 years old with stage III squamous cell lung carcinoma.

This chain uses TRBV11-2 with TRBJ2-7; D may be TRBD1 (5 bases). V lost 5 bases to trimming and J lost 2 bases, with 16 bases between them. CDR3 length: 15 residues. The germline V gene encodes CDR1 SGHAT and CDR2 FQNNGV. CDR3 in amino acids: CASSLQDISPYEQYF. The CDR3 DNA reads TGTGCCAGCAGCCTTCAGGACATCTCCCCCTACGAGCAGTACTTC.

V is TRBV19 and J is TRBJ2-2, with TRBD1 identical over 9 bases. The CDR3 is made up of 14 amino acids. J was trimmed by 6 bases and V by 5 bases; bases with no gene match: 4. Germline CDR1 reads LNHDA; CDR2 reads SQIVND (reference sequence). The CDR3 is CASSWTGDPGELFF. The CDR3 DNA sequence: TGTGCCAGTAGTTGGACAGGGGATCCCGGGGAGCTGTTTTTT.

This chain links TRBV6-1 with TRBJ1-5, with a possible D match to TRBD1 (5 bases). Germline lookup yields CDR1 MNHNS and CDR2 SASEGT. Trimming pared 2 bases from V and 2 bases from J, leaving 10 bases between. This CDR3 is 15 amino acids long. This CDR3 reads CASSEIGGGNQPQHF. The DNA of the CDR3 is TGTGCCAGCAGTGAAATCGGGGGAGGCAATCAGCCCCAGCATTTT.

The chain combines TRBV23-1 with TRBJ2-7; weak D call: TRBD1 (6 bases). TRBV23-1 is an ORF for which the function is uncertain. The CDR3 covers 15 residues. The ends were cut back, 11 bases at V and 0 bases at J, with 20 bases in the middle. Here the CDR3 reads CAWAPRQASSYEQYF. The CDR3 DNA sequence: TGCGCCTGGGCCCCTCGACAGGCCAGCTCCTACGAGCAGTACTTC.

The CDR3 bases are TGTGCCAGCACTTCAGGGGACTATGGCTACACCTTC. Translation gives CASTSGDYGYTF. This chain connects TRBV2 to TRBJ1-2, with D perhaps matching TRBD1 (6 bases). Germline V gene data show CDR1 as SNHLY and CDR2 as FYNNEI. V gave up 7 bases and J gave up 3 bases, with 9 bases separating them. CDR3 length equals 12 residues.

The CDR3 sequence is CASSSGTGAETQYF. CDR3 in DNA: TGTGCCAGCAGCTCTGGGACAGGGGCTGAGACCCAGTACTTC. The chain uses TRBV11-2 and TRBJ2-5; 10 bases align to TRBD1. V lost 4 bases to trimming and J lost 5 bases; unmatched junction nucleotides: 4. The CDR3 extends over 14 amino acids. CDR1 and CDR2 (germline): SGHAT, FQNNGV.

V is TRBV29-1 and J is TRBJ1-2; 10 nucleotides align to TRBD1. This CDR3 region has 14 residues. Unmatched junction bases numbered 9, after V lost 3 bases and J lost 8 bases. CDR1 and CDR2 from the germline V gene are SQVTM and ANQGSEA. CDR3 loop: CSVERTGGPVGYTF. The CDR3 coding sequence is TGCAGCGTTGAGAGGACAGGGGGGCCCGTAGGCTACACCTTC.

The CDR3 nucleotides are TGTGCCAGCAGCTTAGCGCGGGGGGGATCTGCAACTAATGAAAAACTGTTTTTT. It yields the protein CASSLARGGSATNEKLFF. The V gene is TRBV7-9, the J gene TRBJ1-4; D perhaps matches TRBD1 (5 bases). The CDR3 contains 18 residues. Between the trimmed V and J ends, which lost 0 bases and 0 bases, there was a span of 14 bases. Germline CDR1 reads SEHNR; CDR2 reads FQNEAQ (reference sequence). The full variable domain, completed using reference TRBV7-9 and TRBJ1-4, is DTGVSQNPRHKITKRGQNVTFRCDPISEHNRLYWYRQTLGQGPEFLTYFQNEAQLEKSRLLSDRFSAERPKGSFSTLEIQRTEQGDSAMYLCASSLARGGSATNEKLFFGSGTQLSVL.